This TCR beta chain appears in the sequencing data of a study of monozygotic twins with inflammatory bowel disease. Germline loops: CDR1 LGHDT, CDR2 YNNKEL (reference sequence). The CDR3 loop spans 13 amino acids. From its re-call of the 5' RACE reads, TCRdb lists each CDR3 protein once, without DNA. This listing includes approximately 200,000 distinct CDR3 sequences. The rearrangement uses TRBV3-1 and TRBJ2-1; TCRdb's assignment of TRBD2 cannot be checked, as there is no DNA. The sequence came from a human donor with ulcerative colitis or Crohn's disease, or a healthy co-twin of an affected twin (not recorded which). Material: blood. CDR3 sequence reads: CASSLGLAGYRFF.